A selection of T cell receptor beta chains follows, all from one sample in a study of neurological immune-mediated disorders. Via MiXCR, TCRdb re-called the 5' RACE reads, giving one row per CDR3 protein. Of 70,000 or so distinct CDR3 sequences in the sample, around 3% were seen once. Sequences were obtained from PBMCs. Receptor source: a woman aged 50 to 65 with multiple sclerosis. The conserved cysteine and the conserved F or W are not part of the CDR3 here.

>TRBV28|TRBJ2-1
ASSPIIRAEQF
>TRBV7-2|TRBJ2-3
ASSLAGGRADTQY
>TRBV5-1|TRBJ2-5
ASSLQRQETQY
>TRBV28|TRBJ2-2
ASSLTQGAHTGELF
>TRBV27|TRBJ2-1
ASSLRQGIYNEQF
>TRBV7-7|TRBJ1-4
ASSPLGGINEKLF
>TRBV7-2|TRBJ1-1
ASSSQPNTEAF
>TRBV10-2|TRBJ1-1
ASAGTSEAF
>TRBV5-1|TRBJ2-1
ASSPGLADDFAYNEQF
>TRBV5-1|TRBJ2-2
ASRRVANTGELF
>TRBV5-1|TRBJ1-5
ASSLGAGNSNQPQH
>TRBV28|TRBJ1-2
ASRRGQRSQGYT
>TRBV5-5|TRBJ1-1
ASSSGLMNTEAF
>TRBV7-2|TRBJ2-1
ASSLDPDNEQF
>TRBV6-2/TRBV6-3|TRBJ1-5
ASQRGGNQPQH
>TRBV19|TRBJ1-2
ASKATEGYGYT
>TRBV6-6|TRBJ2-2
ASSPIGGRTGELF
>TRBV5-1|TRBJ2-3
ASSLNSGRALSTDTQY
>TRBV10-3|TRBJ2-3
AISDWQRGVTDTQY
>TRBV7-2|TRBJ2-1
ASSSHNEQF
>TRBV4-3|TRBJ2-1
ASSQGARGREQF
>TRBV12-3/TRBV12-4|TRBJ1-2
ASLQGLYGYT
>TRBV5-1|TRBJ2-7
ASSLGGIQLSYEQY
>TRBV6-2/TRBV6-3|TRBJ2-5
ASRTRTSGGERKETQY
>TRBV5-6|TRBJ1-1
ASSFATEAF
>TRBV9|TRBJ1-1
ASSSVGGARTEAF
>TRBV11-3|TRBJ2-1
ASSFEMSVGTGEQF
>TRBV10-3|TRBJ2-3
AISGGFLADTQY
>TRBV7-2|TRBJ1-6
ASRRGILRDSPLH
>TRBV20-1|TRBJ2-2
SASFARGLTGELF
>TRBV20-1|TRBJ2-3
SARTGGTDTQY
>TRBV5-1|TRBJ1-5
ASSLAGDSNQPQH
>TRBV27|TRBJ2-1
ASSSPESYNEQF
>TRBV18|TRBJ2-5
ASQTGTEETQY
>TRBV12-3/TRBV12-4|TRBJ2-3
ASSSGASDTQY
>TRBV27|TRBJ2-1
ASSSAWGAGESNEQF
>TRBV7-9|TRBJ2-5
ASSLPGQGDETQY
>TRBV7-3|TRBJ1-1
ASSLTGTDTEAF
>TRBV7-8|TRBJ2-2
ASSLGGIRTGELF
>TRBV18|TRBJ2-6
ASSPRQAISGANVLT
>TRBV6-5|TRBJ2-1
ASRTSGFLYNEQF
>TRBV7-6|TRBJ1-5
ASSSSGTNQPQH
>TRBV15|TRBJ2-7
ATSREGFSYEQY
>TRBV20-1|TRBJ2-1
SASPQNNEQF
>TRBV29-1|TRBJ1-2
SASDRMEGYT
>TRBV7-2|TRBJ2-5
ASSLAPRLETQY
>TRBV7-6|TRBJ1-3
ASSLRAPVGVSGNTIY
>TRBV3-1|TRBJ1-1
ASSQPNGTGGGLAF
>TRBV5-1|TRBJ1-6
ASSSTGTGVSPLH
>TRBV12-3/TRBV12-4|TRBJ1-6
ASSLWDRQGLH
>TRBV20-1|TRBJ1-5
SARDLGTGFGNQPQH
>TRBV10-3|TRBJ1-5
AISERERNQPQH
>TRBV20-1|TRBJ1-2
SARRTGSDYGYT
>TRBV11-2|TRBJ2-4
ASSPLDGSGPKNIQY
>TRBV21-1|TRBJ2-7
ASSKGPSESYEQY
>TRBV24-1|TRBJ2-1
ATSGLFNEQF
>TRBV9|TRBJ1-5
ASSPPGANQPQH
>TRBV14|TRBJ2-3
ASSKLGGADTQY
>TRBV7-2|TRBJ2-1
ASSPLTNEQF
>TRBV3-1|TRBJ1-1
ASSQVTGGTEAF